A selection of T cell receptor beta chains follows, all from one sample in a study of blood T cell repertoires in COVID-19. Sequencing used immunoSEQ multiplex PCR; TCRdb keeps in-frame clones, though not all of them. Seen here are some 170,000 clones, roughly 87% observed once, and the top ten hold roughly 1.5%. The sequenced material came from peripheral blood. Source of these receptors: a woman aged 45-65 years with acute or convalescent COVID-19. The CDR3 runs from the conserved cysteine through the conserved F or W. D genes are given only for firm matches. Size tells how often a clone was seen (once, few, many) or the class of an expanded clone, and some rows leave it out.

>TRBV11-2|TRBJ2-7|.|TRBD1
CASSFLHGTGLEQYF
TGTGCCAGCAGCTTCCTTCACGGGACAGGGCTCGAGCAGTACTTC
>TRBV7-2|TRBJ2-7|.|TRBD2
CASSLFAGGPEQYF
TGTGCCAGCAGCCTATTTGCGGGGGGGCCGGAGCAGTACTTC
>TRBV9|TRBJ2-3|.|.
CASSGYGFGGDTQYF
TGTGCCAGCAGCGGATACGGGTTCGGCGGAGATACGCAGTATTTT
>TRBV4-1|TRBJ2-3|.|TRBD2
CASAELAGSYTDTQYF
TGCGCCAGCGCGGAATTAGCGGGATCCTACACAGATACGCAGTATTTT
>TRBV2|TRBJ2-5|.|TRBD1
CASSDRGRYQETQYF
TGTGCCAGCAGTGACAGGGGGCGGTACCAAGAGACCCAGTACTTC
>TRBV10-3|TRBJ1-1|.|.
CAISEPQTGNTEAFF
TGTGCCATCAGTGAGCCCCAGACAGGGAACACTGAAGCTTTCTTT
>TRBV28|TRBJ1-3|.|.
CASSGGEAGNTIYF
TGTGCCAGCAGTGGGGGGGAGGCTGGAAACACCATATATTTT
>TRBV30|TRBJ1-1|few|.
CAWSGSGTEAFF
TGTGCCTGGAGTGGAAGCGGGACTGAAGCTTTCTTT
>TRBV7-2|TRBJ1-4|.|.
CASSPSGTYNEKLFF
TGTGCCAGCAGCCCCAGCGGTACCTATAATGAAAAACTGTTTTTT
>TRBV5-1|TRBJ1-3|.|TRBD1
CASSPAGQGIGTIYF
TGCGCCAGCAGCCCCGCTGGACAGGGGATCGGGACCATATATTTT
>TRBV7-9|TRBJ1-5|.|.
CASSPSGSSNQPQHF
TGTGCCAGCAGCCCTAGTGGCAGTAGCAATCAGCCCCAGCATTTT
>TRBV9|TRBJ1-2|.|TRBD1
CASSTHPGQGSMGYTF
TGTGCCAGCAGCACCCACCCGGGACAGGGCTCTATGGGCTACACCTTC
>TRBV5-1|TRBJ2-5|.|TRBD1
CASSHRGPDETQYF
TGCGCCAGCAGTCATAGGGGGCCCGACGAGACCCAGTACTTC
>TRBV6-4|TRBJ1-1|.|TRBD1
CASSSDRGSEAFF
TGTGCCAGCAGTTCCGACAGGGGGTCTGAAGCTTTCTTT
>TRBV5-8|TRBJ2-3|.|TRBD2
CASSRSGGFTDTQYF
TGTGCCAGCAGCCGAAGCGGGGGATTCACAGATACGCAGTATTTT
>TRBV28|TRBJ1-6|.|.
CATSQRVGSPLHF
TGTGCCACCTCTCAGAGGGTTGGGTCACCCCTCCACTTT
>TRBV6-5|TRBJ1-4|.|.
CASSYWGGDEKLFF
TGTGCCAGCAGTTACTGGGGGGGGGATGAAAAACTGTTTTTT
>TRBV10-3|TRBJ1-2|.|TRBD1
CAIRGTDNYGYTF
TGTGCCATCAGGGGGACAGACAACTATGGCTACACCTTC